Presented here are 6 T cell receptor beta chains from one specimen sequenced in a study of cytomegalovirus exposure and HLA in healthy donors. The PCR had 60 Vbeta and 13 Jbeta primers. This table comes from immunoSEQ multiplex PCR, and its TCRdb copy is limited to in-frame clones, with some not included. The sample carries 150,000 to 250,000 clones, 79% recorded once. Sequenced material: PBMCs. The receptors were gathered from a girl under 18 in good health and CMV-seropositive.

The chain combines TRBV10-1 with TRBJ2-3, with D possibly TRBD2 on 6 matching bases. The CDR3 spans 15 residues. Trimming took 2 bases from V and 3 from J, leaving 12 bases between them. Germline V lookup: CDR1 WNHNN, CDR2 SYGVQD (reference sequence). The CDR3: CASSERWGDTDTQYF. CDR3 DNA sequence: TGCGCCAGCAGTGAGAGGTGGGGGGATACAGATACGCAGTATTTT.

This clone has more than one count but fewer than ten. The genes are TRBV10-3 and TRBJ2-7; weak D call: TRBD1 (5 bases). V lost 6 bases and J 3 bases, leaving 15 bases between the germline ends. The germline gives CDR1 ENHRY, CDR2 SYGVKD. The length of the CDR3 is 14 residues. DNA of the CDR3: TGTGCCATCAGGGACGTGACAGACGGCTACGAGCAGTACTTC. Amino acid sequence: CAIRDVTDGYEQYF.

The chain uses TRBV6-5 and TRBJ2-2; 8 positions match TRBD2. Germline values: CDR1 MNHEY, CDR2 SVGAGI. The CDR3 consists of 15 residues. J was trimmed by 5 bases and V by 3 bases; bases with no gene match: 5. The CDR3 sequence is CASSYAGGGTGELFF. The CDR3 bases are TGTGCCAGCAGTTATGCGGGGGGCGGAACCGGGGAGCTGTTTTTT.

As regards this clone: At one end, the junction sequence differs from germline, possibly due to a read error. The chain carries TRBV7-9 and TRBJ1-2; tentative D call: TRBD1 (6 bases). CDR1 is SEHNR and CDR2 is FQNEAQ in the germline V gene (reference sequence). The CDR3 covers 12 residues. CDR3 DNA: TGTTCCAGCAGCCTGGGACAAGCTGGCTACACCTTC. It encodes CSSSLGQAGYTF. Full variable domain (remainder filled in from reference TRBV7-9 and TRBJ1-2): DTGVSQNPRHKITKRGQNVTFRCDPISEHNRLYWYRQTLGQGPEFLTYFQNEAQLEKSRLLSDRFSAERPKGSFSTLEIQRTEQGDSAMYLCSSSLGQAGYTFGSGTRLTVV.

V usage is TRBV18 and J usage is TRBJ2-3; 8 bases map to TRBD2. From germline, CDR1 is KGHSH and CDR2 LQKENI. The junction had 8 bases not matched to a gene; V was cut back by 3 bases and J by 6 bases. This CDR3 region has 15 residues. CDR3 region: CASSPGGLELDTQYF. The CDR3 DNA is TGTGCCAGCTCACCGGGGGGACTAGAGTTGGATACGCAGTATTTT.

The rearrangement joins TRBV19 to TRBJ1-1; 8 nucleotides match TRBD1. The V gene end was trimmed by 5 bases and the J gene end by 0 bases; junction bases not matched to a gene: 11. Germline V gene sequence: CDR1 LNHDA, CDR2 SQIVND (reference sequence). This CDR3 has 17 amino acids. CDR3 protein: CASSATRTGPLNTEAFF. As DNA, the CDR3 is TGTGCCAGTAGTGCGACCCGGACAGGGCCTTTGAACACTGAAGCTTTCTTT.